This TCR beta chain appears in the sequencing data of a study of memory CD4+ T cells and cytomegalovirus serostatus. Study background: Donors were healthy Belgian adults, fewer than ten CMV seropositive and around 23 seronegative.

A remark on this clone: Its specificity is not known.

Per the authors' pipeline: Out-of-frame sequences were removed, leaving 2,000,000 or so distinct TCRbeta sequences. TCRdb's table, derived via immunoSEQ multiplex PCR, lists solely in-frame clones and lacks some. For V, J and clone size, that table is used; D and trimming come from the DNA. The sample holds around 26,000 clones, around 75% seen once. Study observations and caveats: Of around 160 reported CMV TCRbeta sequences, just over 65 were found in memory CD4+ repertoires. The CMV-associated TCR signature appears largely within the CD4+ memory repertoire.

The sort gate was single viable CD3+CD4+CD8-CD45RO+ cells for memory CD4+ T cells. The material sequenced was memory CD4+ T cells from blood. The TCR comes from an adult in good health and CMV-seronegative.

The CDR3 reads CASSVRGVKQYF. The DNA of the CDR3 is TGTGCCAGCAGTGTACGAGGGGTCAAGCAGTACTTC. This chain connects TRBV2 to TRBJ2-5; D tentatively reads TRBD1 or TRBD2 (5 bases each). Germline CDR1 reads SNHLY; CDR2 reads FYNNEI. This CDR3 has 12 amino acids. Trimming cost V 4 bases and J 11 bases, with 14 bases left between them.